This TCR beta chain was captured in a study of blood T cell repertoires in COVID-19. The data were produced by immunoSEQ multiplex PCR, yet TCRdb's version contains in-frame clones alone and is incomplete. The sample contains under 500,000 clones, roughly 87% of which appear only once. Germline CDR1 MGHDK, CDR2 SYGVNS. The CDR3 consists of 14 residues. V lost 0 bases, J lost 4 bases, and 9 bases lay in between. Sequenced material: PBMCs or T cells enriched from blood (not recorded which). This TCR derives from a woman younger than 35 with acute COVID-19. The chain couples TRBV25-1 to TRBJ1-2; D gene uncertain. The CDR3 sequence is CASSEYSLAYGYTF. The CDR3 DNA sequence: TGTGCCAGCAGTGAATATTCCTTGGCCTATGGCTACACCTTC.